A single sample gave rise to the 9 T cell receptor beta chains below, sequenced in a study of blood T cell repertoires in COVID-19. TCRdb's table, derived via immunoSEQ multiplex PCR, lists solely in-frame clones and lacks some. The data contain roughly 70,000 clones, roughly 90% of them singletons. The sample was peripheral blood. The receptors stem from a man in his 70s with active or convalescent COVID-19.

Only a few counts were recorded for this clone. In nucleotides, the CDR3 is TGTGCCAGCAGTTACGCGGAGAGGGGGCGGAACACTGAAGCTTTCTTT. This encodes CASSYAERGRNTEAFF. This chain joins TRBV6-5 and TRBJ1-1; 7 nucleotides line up with TRBD1. CDR1 and CDR2 (germline): MNHEY, SVGAGI. The CDR3 consists of 16 residues. Germline trimming cut 2 bases from V and 1 base from J; bases unmatched to any gene: 7.

The CDR3 DNA is TGTGCCATCAGGGGGCGGGGACTAGGGCAAGAGACCCAGTACTTC. Encoded protein: CAIRGRGLGQETQYF. The rearrangement joins TRBV10-3 to TRBJ2-5; 8 positions agree with TRBD2. This CDR3 spans 15 amino acids. V trimming: 6 bases; J trimming: 2 bases; junction bases outside the gene matches: 8. Looked up from germline, CDR1 is ENHRY and CDR2 is SYGVKD.

This clone has just one count. The chain has TRBV7-9 and TRBJ2-2, with 11 bases lining up with TRBD2. CDR1 is SEHNR and CDR2 is FQNEAQ in the germline V gene (reference sequence). The CDR3 is made up of 16 amino acids. J gave up 1 base and V 6 bases, and 4 bases lay outside the gene matches. The CDR3, as DNA: TGTGCCAGCAGTCGTGGACTAGCGGGGAACACCGGGGAGCTGTTTTTT. Translation: CASSRGLAGNTGELFF.

V usage is TRBV5-1 and J usage is TRBJ2-5; a weak D match, TRBD2 (5 bases). The CDR3 is 13 amino acids. From germline, CDR1 is SGHRS and CDR2 YFSETQ. The V and J ends lost 2 bases and 5 bases respectively, with 10 bases between them. CDR3 DNA sequence: TGCGCCAGCAGCTTCAGTGGGGAGGAGACCCAGTACTTC. As protein: CASSFSGEETQYF.

The gene calls are TRBV28 and TRBJ2-5; D is perhaps TRBD1 (6 bases). Looked up from germline, CDR1 is MDHEN and CDR2 is SYDVKM. The CDR3 spans 16 residues. V was cut by 4 bases and J by 1 base, with 16 bases left in between. CDR3 amino acids: CASSSNRGQTQETQYF. CDR3 bases: TGTGCCAGCAGTTCAAACAGAGGACAGACCCAAGAGACCCAGTACTTC.

The CDR3 sequence is CASKGDRGRWGYTF. The CDR3 region has the DNA TGTGCCAGCAAGGGGGACAGGGGAAGGTGGGGCTACACCTTC. The chain carries TRBV2 and TRBJ1-2; 10 bases map to TRBD1. Germline V gene lookup returns CDR1 SNHLY and CDR2 FYNNEI. Unmatched junction bases numbered 10, after V lost 7 bases and J lost 8 bases. The CDR3 consists of 14 residues.

The rearrangement links TRBV19 to TRBJ2-1; 8 bases are shared with TRBD2. Germline trimming cut 3 bases from V and 9 bases from J; bases unmatched to any gene: 10. The germline gives CDR1 LNHDA, CDR2 SQIVND (reference sequence). The CDR3 spans 15 residues. CDR3 nucleotide sequence: TGTGCCAGTAGTATCAGCGGCGGGGGGCCCAGTGAGCAGTTCTTC. As protein: CASSISGGGPSEQFF.

J is TRBJ2-7 and V is TRBV3-1 (or the pseudogene TRBV3-2); D may be TRBD1 (6 bases). The ends were cut back, 3 bases at V and 3 bases at J, with 9 bases in the middle. The germline gives CDR1 LGHDT, CDR2 YNNKEL (reference sequence). The CDR3 is 13 residues long. Written as DNA, the CDR3 is TGTGCCAGCAGCCAGCTGACAGGCTACGAGCAGTACTTC. This translates into CASSQLTGYEQYF.

This chain links TRBV5-6 with TRBJ1-2; possible D gene TRBD1, 5 bases. Germline V gene data show CDR1 as SGHDT and CDR2 as YYEEEE. V was pared by 5 bases and J by 4 bases, with 12 bases between. The CDR3 is made up of 13 amino acids. CDR3 sequence: CASRPTGFYGYTF. In DNA form, the CDR3 reads TGTGCCAGCAGACCCACAGGATTCTATGGCTACACCTTC.